The clone carrying this T cell receptor (beta chain) was observed a few times. Its target is unknown. TCRdb itself ran the reads through MiXCR, one entry per CDR3 protein. The sample has about 220,000 distinct CDR3 sequences, 38% seen once. The data derive from a study of T cell repertoires in cytomegalovirus infection. Study conclusions and caveats: What dominated the ex vivo response were HLA-C-restricted CMV-specific TCR beta clonotypes.

The V gene lost 9 bases and the J gene lost 3 bases, with 9 bases spanning the gap. CDR3 length equals 12 residues. Germline V CDR1 and CDR2: SNHLY, FYNNEI. The sample in question was CD8+ T cells from cultured PBMCs, obtained from culture after CMV antigen stimulation. This clonotype was sampled from a human donor in good health (CMV status not recorded). Some clones in this sample may be carry-over from other donors' samples. This chain links TRBV2 with TRBJ2-1; a weak D match, TRBD2 (6 bases). CDR3 sequence reads: CARYSGYNEQFF. The CDR3 DNA is TGTGCCAGGTATAGCGGCTACAATGAGCAGTTCTTC.